Described below is a single T cell receptor beta chain sequence and its context. The antigen it binds to is not known. Qualities for individual bases were not recorded, and no much larger clone is one base off. This entry belongs to a study of cytomegalovirus exposure and HLA in healthy donors (dated by TCRdb to about 2017). Concerning the study at large: An earlier analysis of approximately 640 of the donors reported about 250 Gb of sequence data and roughly 110 million unique TCR beta sequences from about 180 million T cells. About 300 gigabases of sequencing data and roughly 90 million unique TCR sequences were included in an early release covering 500 to 750 HLA-typed donors. Roughly 5 DR-DQ haplotypes were treated as single units for association and clustering because of strong linkage in the cohort. The study used immunosequencing to profile the T cell repertoires of 670 or so subjects and linked those repertoires to cytomegalovirus serostatus. The study combined high-throughput TCR immunosequencing, statistical association of individual TCRs with disease status, and machine learning to predict cytomegalovirus infection status. Every discovery cohort repertoire had been produced on one sequencing platform. Among the roughly 390 genotyped donors, under 90% belonged to the genetic ancestry cluster associated with self-reported Caucasian donors. A later genetic analysis took genome-wide SNP genotypes for about 55% of the roughly 670 donors and used that subset as a discovery cohort. An earlier analysis of approximately 630 of the donors applied high-throughput TCR beta sequencing to assess whether each TCR beta V gene segment acted as functional or pseudogenic. Among around 400 genotyped donors of the cohort, an average of around 250,000 unique TCR beta nucleotide sequences was sequenced per donor, of which about 19% were non-productive. The study was designed to test whether signatures of past pathogen exposure could be identified by cataloging public T cell receptors. Typing coverage differed by locus: A, B, C, DRB1 and DQB1 were typed in about 620-630 donors, DQA1 in approximately 520, DPA1 in around 600, and DPB1 in 472. Donor age, sex, ethnicity and CMV serostatus were compiled together with the repertoire data. Both class I and class II loci were covered by HLA typing, at four-digit resolution. Rather than drawing on any new phenotypic data, the later analysis identified candidate immune exposures from TCR beta sequences and the way those sequences occurred across donors. In a later analysis, previously published TCR beta repertoires from roughly 710 donors were re-analyzed and high-resolution HLA genotyping was added so that TCR occurrence patterns could be studied. In addition to the first cohort of 666 subjects, a separate validation cohort of 100 to 150 different subjects was used. What the work shows at the level of the full study, not this receptor alone: In a later analysis, several top co-occurrence clusters were reported to appear linked to parvovirus B19, influenza, CMV and Epstein-Barr virus. Presence/absence analyses assumed roughly uniform sequencing depth across donors, an assumption that may not hold. A later analysis found that TCR association rates varied across HLA loci, with DRB1 alleles showing the most associated TCRs and HLA-C alleles the fewest. The only immune exposure information available for the cohort was CMV serostatus. Because counts were too low, roughly 18 rarely observed V segments, including chromosome 9 orphons, were left out of the earlier analysis of 500 to 650 of the donors. A later genetic analysis reported fewer N-insertions in productive TCRs among donors in an Asian-associated ancestry cluster than the approximately 700-donor mean. Cytomegalovirus status was reported to be diagnosed by the classifier with high specificity and sensitivity in both the original and validation cohorts. When HLA alleles, especially DR and DQ, strongly co-occurred, attributing TCR associations to individual alleles was difficult. In the study, 150 to 200 TCR beta chains were listed as associated with cytomegalovirus. A later analysis associated roughly 17,000 TCR beta sequences with specific HLA alleles at a false discovery rate of 0.05. HLA typing was unavailable for some donors at each locus, so association tests used only the typed subset. In a later analysis, HLA-associated TCR beta chains showed more clonal expansion and lower generation probabilities than non-associated chains that were equally common. A later genetic analysis associated a missense DCLRE1C variant with V-gene and J-gene trimming of TCR beta chains, and an independent cohort replicated the association. A group of highly shared sequence variants was considered likely to be a technical artifact of the sequencing pipeline. Correlated functional status among segregating V segments might reflect linkage disequilibrium, but an unknown experimental factor could not be ruled out. Most TCR sequences were observed very rarely across donors, whereas some public TCRs were present in many individuals. The authors suggested that the approach could potentially be generalized to other disease states and immunological phenotypes. According to a later analysis, most CMV-associated TCR beta chains appeared to be HLA-restricted, and the HLA associations seemed to be driven largely by CMV exposure. An earlier analysis of approximately 600 of the donors showed that most TCR beta V segments appeared in productive rearrangements either about 90% or about 30% of the time, which broadly matched IMGT annotations. Only TCR beta chains were sequenced in this cohort, and the absence of alpha or paired-chain data limited detectable features. A further reported finding was that TCR beta sequences accurately predicted the HLA-A and HLA-B alleles for most subjects in the first cohort. A few of the identified cytomegalovirus-associated TCR beta chains were confirmed in vitro to be specific for cytomegalovirus antigens. Some IMGT-functional V segments, including TRBV6-2 and TRBV6-3, could not be told apart with the 87-base-pair reads, so those segments were excluded.

Library prep was done by the immunoSEQ multiplex PCR assay. For the multiplex PCR, a mixture combining 60 forward primers for TCR Vbeta segments and 13 reverse primers for TCR Jbeta segments was used. The CDR3 region of rearranged TCR beta genes was amplified from genomic DNA with a multiplex PCR assay. Amplified TCR beta libraries were sequenced as 87-base-pair reads on the Illumina HiSeq System. The original pipeline was this. A later analysis counted about 80 million unique TCR beta chains across the 550 to 700 repertoires, and some 11 million of these chains were shared by at least two donors. Raw reads were error-corrected and collapsed into unique sequences with a nearest-neighbor algorithm that merged closely related sequences to remove PCR and sequencing errors. V, D and J gene segments were assigned by aligning CDR3 sequences to IMGT reference sequences. For a sequence to be retained, a match of at least six nucleotides was required to both a V gene segment and a J gene segment. Rearrangements were classified as productive when the CDR3 lacked stop codons and remained in frame with V and J, and all other rearrangements were classified as non-productive. Following IMGT convention, CDR3 was defined as the stretch from the second conserved V-encoded cysteine to the conserved J-encoded phenylalanine. The earlier analysis of about 590 of the donors excluded sequences that lacked an unambiguous match to a single V gene segment. In an earlier analysis of several hundred of the donors, a V segment was called functional when productive rearrangements were above 56.7%, and segregating when the standard deviation between donors exceeded 5%. A statistical classification framework was developed to diagnose cytomegalovirus status using the catalog of TCR beta chain sequences. In a later analysis, V and J genes were assigned by comparing TCR nucleotide sequences against IMGT/GENE-DB human TR gene sequences. Using the TCRdist pipeline, a later analysis assigned CDR3 sequences along with most-parsimonious VDJ recombination scenarios. A later analysis defined each TCR beta chain by its CDR3 amino acid sequence plus V-gene family, and excluded reads lacking a unique V-gene family. A later analysis removed roughly 590 highly shared, low-generation-probability nucleotide sequences to deal with suspected cross-contamination and a sequencing artifact. For each public chain, a later analysis derived a clonal expansion index from normalized ranks of inferred template counts within each repertoire. In a later analysis, generation probabilities were computed using a VDJ recombination model fitted to out-of-frame rearrangements, and the results were checked against IGoR. Hypergeometric tests were used in a later analysis to score TCR-TCR, TCR-HLA and TCR-CMV co-occurrence, with a repertoire-size bias correction applied to the TCR pairs. In a later analysis, false discovery rates were estimated by permuting HLA or CMV assignments 20 times. In a later analysis, co-occurring TCRs were grouped with DBSCAN, and TCRdist sequence similarity was added when clustering was performed within HLA-allele-positive subsets. Repertoires with fewer than 30,000 or more than 120,000 public chains, plus five repertoires with anomalous nucleotide sharing, were excluded from co-occurrence clustering. In TCRdb, the immuneACCESS table is reduced to in-frame sequences with V and J assigned. These tables do not hold every clone; where another copy was compared, an unresolved V gene accounts for under half, and the others remain unexplained. V and J calls and clone size are given by that table; D and trimming were obtained from the DNA. The sample profile shows some 190,000 clones; 70% to 80% of them were found once. The ten largest account for about 1.5% of the sample.

The CDR3 numbers 15 residues from cysteine through phenylalanine. Here the CDR3 DNA is all that survives: 45 bases in frame from base 1. Trimming leaves V shorter by 4 bases and J shorter by 7 bases, with the junction holding 7 bases beyond the gene matches. In the germline V gene, CDR1 corresponds to SGHVS and CDR2 to FQNEAQ. The cohort consisted of 600 to 750 healthy bone marrow donors. All cohort members were sampled while nominally healthy, although unrecorded immune exposures were likely present. The donor was CMV seronegative and belonged to the group of 320 or so seronegative cohort members. Every donor gave a peripheral blood sample, and the peripheral blood mononuclear cells from that sample were used for TCR beta sequencing. The Qiagen DNeasy Blood Extraction Kit was used to extract genomic DNA from the blood cell samples.

Sequencing used PBMCs. The sequence joins TRBV7-8 to TRBJ2-3; 11 middle bases align to TRBD1. The receptor was isolated from a man aged 18 to 30 in good health and CMV-seronegative. The CDR3 here reads CASSSRDRGANTQYF. The DNA sequence is as follows: TGTGCCAGCAGCTCCCGGGACAGGGGGGCAAATACGCAGTATTTT.